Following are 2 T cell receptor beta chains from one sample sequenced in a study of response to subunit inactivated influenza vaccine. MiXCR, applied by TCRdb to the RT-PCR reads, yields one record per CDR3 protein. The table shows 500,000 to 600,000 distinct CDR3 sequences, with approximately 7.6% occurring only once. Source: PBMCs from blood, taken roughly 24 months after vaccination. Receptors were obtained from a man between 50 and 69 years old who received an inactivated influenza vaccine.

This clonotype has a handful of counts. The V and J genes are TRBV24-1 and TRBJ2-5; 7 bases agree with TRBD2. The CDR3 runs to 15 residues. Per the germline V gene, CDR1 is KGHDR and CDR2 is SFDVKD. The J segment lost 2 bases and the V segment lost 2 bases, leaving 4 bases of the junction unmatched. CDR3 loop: CATSDSGTIQETQYF. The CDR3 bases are TGTGCCACCAGTGATTCCGGGACTATACAAGAGACCCAGTACTTC.

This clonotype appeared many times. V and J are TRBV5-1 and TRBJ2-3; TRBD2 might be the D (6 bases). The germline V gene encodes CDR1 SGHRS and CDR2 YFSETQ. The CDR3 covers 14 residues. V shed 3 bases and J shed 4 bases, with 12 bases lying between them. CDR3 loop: CASSSLGGADTQYF. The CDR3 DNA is TGCGCCAGCAGCTCGCTGGGGGGAGCAGATACGCAGTATTTT. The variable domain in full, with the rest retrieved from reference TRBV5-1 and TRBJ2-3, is KAGVTQTPRYLIKTRGQQVTLSCSPISGHRSVSWYQQTPGQGLQFLFEYFSETQRNKGNFPGRFSGRQFSNSRSEMNVSTLELGDSALYLCASSSLGGADTQYFGPGTRLTVL.